Listed here is a single T cell receptor beta chain. The target antigen is unknown. This entry belongs to a study of T cells in Graves' hyperthyroidism and ophthalmopathy. V was pared by 8 bases and J by 4 bases, with 7 bases of the junction left unmatched. This CDR3 contains 13 residues. Germline-derived CDR1 and CDR2 are SGHAT and FQDESV (reference sequence). Template material for amplifying TCR beta CDR3 regions consisted of RNA transcripts. The HTBI primer set was used in a first-round RT-PCR of the TCR CDR3. TCRdb analysed the multiplex PCR reads with MiXCR anew, one entry per CDR3 protein. The top ten hold 8.2% of the sample, which has just over 550,000 distinct CDR3 sequences, more than 45% seen once. Newly diagnosed hyperthyroidism patients aged 18 to 65 years had disease lasting under 2 months. Whole-study findings and limits: Most expanded thyroid clonotypes above 0.001 recurred in blood. It was a median around 6 months before onset that the model predicted ophthalmopathy. Separating ophthalmopathy from stable hyperthyroidism was achieved by a 13 V-J model.

This rearrangement joins TRBV11-1 to TRBJ1-1; TRBD1 aligns across 7 bases. Sample: peripheral blood or thyroid tissue (not recorded which). The clonotype comes from a young woman with Graves' hyperthyroidism. The CDR3 DNA follows: TGTGCCAGCTTAGAAGGGGGCGTCACTGAAGCTTTCTTT. Translating it yields CASLEGGVTEAFF.